This TCR beta chain was profiled in a study of radiation and T cells in renal cell carcinoma. Assay used: immunoSEQ multiplex PCR; TCRdb lists only in-frame clones, some missing. The sample carries 120,000 or so clones, about four fifths recorded once. A remark on this clone: The antigen is undetermined.

Time point denoted: blood 2 weeks post-SBRT. Treatment indicated: 15 Gy SBRT to primary tumor, nephrectomy 4 weeks later. Germline V gene sequence: CDR1 LGHNA, CDR2 YSLEER. Trimming pared 0 bases from V and 4 bases from J, leaving 12 bases between. The CDR3 sequence is 16 residues long. Overall study results and limits: In blood, top tumor clones expanded by 2 weeks, shrinking by 4.

The input for sequencing was blood, taken from a patient whose treatment included radiotherapy and nephrectomy. The chain couples TRBV4-3 to TRBJ1-4; a weak D match, TRBD1 (6 bases). The clonotype originates from a man aged 50 to 60 with renal cell carcinoma. The DNA for the CDR3 is TGCGCCAGCAGCCAAGACCGTAAGGGGGGTAATGAAAAACTGTTTTTT. As protein: CASSQDRKGGNEKLFF.